Presented here are 15 T cell receptor beta chains from one specimen sequenced in a study of tissue T cells after allogeneic stem cell transplantation. Here immunoSEQ multiplex PCR was the method, and the copy in TCRdb shows in-frame clones only, minus some. The data show approximately 47,000 clones, about 73% seen once. Source material: sorted cells pooled from one or two spleens. All receptors come from a pool of C57BL/6 mice in good health.

Comments on this clone: Gene names denote mouse genes. The CDR3 end falls 1 residue outside the read, so it is completed with the germline J gene. This chain uses TRBV15 with TRBJ2-1; TRBD2 agrees at 12 bases. The CDR3 length is 15 residues. Germline CDR1 reads SGHND; CDR2 reads FRSKSL. The trim removed 4 bases at V and 4 bases at J, leaving 2 bases unmatched. Incomplete CDR3 DNA: TGTGCCAGCAGTTGGACTGGGGGGGTGTATGCTGAGCAGTTC. Protein: CASSWTGGVYAEQF. In full, the CDR3 is CASSWTGGVYAEQFF.

Comment on this clone: The germline and genes are mouse ones. The observed sequence ends 1 residue before the CDR3 terminus, with the missing tail filled in from the germline J gene. The chain carries TRBV4 and TRBJ2-5, with 10 bases fitting TRBD2. The CDR3 totals 15 residues. Germline lookup yields CDR1 LGHDT and CDR2 YNNKQL (reference sequence). V shed 6 bases and J 5 bases; nucleotides not matched to a gene: 8. CDR3 DNA (partial): TGTGCCAGCAGTCTCTACTGGGGGGGGCTAGACACCCAGTAC. Residues: CASSLYWGGLDTQY. The entire CDR3 protein is CASSLYWGGLDTQYF.

As concerns this clone: The gene names here belong to mouse. The sequenced fragment ends 1 residue before the CDR3 boundary, so the rest is inferred from the germline J gene. The rearrangement links TRBV17 to TRBJ2-7; 14 nucleotides line up with TRBD2. Looked up from germline, CDR1 is MNHDT and CDR2 is YYDKIL. This CDR3 contains 17 residues. After removal of 3 bases from V and 0 bases from J, the junction contained 4 bases not matched to a gene. CDR3 in amino acids: CASSSGTGGASSYEQYF. The DNA read from the CDR3 is TGTGCTAGCAGTAGCGGGACTGGGGGGGCCAGCTCCTATGAACAGTAC.

As to this clone: These gene names are mouse names. The read halts 1 residue ahead of the CDR3 end, with the missing end drawn from the germline J gene. The V gene is TRBV16, the J gene TRBJ2-2, with D uncertain. Trimming pared 1 base from V and 5 bases from J, leaving 5 bases between. The CDR3 runs 13 residues. Germline values: CDR1 SGHSA, CDR2 FRNQAP. The DNA read from the CDR3 is TGTGCAAGCAGCTTAGTGGGAACCGGGCAGCTCTAC. Protein sequence: CASSLVGTGQLY. The CDR3 as a whole reads CASSLVGTGQLYF.

As to this clone: The gene names given are mouse names. The CDR3 bases that were read are TGTGCCAGCAGTCCGACAGGGTACAACCAGGCTCCGCTT. It translates to CASSPTGYNQAPL. The whole CDR3 region reads CASSPTGYNQAPLF. The chain couples TRBV15 to TRBJ1-5; 7 bases line up with TRBD1. The read falls 1 residue short of the CDR3 end, and the missing part is taken from the germline J gene. From germline, CDR1 is SGHND and CDR2 FRSKSL. With 5 bases clipped from V and 2 bases from J, the junction kept 3 bases outside the gene matches. The CDR3 has 14 residues.

This clone was detected only a few times. The listed genes are named as in mouse. The read gets to within 1 residue of the CDR3 end, and the germline J gene fills in the rest. The rearrangement links TRBV19 to TRBJ2-7; no firm D call. The CDR3 sequence is 12 residues long. CDR1 and CDR2 (germline): FNHDT, SITEND (reference sequence). The ends were cut back, 1 base at V and 6 bases at J, with 8 bases in the middle. CDR3 DNA (partial): TGTGCCAGCAGTATAAGGGTTTTTGAACAGTAC. The encoded protein is CASSIRVFEQY. The whole CDR3 protein is CASSIRVFEQYF.

Concerning this clone: Gene labels here are mouse ones. The CDR3 extends 1 residue past the end of the read, so its final part is completed from the germline J gene. The chain carries TRBV13-2 and TRBJ2-5, with 10 bases matching TRBD2. V was clipped by 1 base and J by 0 bases; unmatched bases: 5. The CDR3 spans 17 residues. Germline V gene data show CDR1 as NNHNN and CDR2 as SYGAGS (reference sequence). The part of the CDR3 DNA that was read is TGTGCCAGCGGTGATAAGGACTGGGGGTTTAACCAAGACACCCAGTAC. Translating it yields CASGDKDWGFNQDTQY. The CDR3 reads in full as CASGDKDWGFNQDTQYF.

For this clone: The gene symbols are mouse symbols. The read terminates 1 residue before the CDR3 end, so the remaining end is supplied by the germline J gene. The V gene is TRBV12-2, the J gene TRBJ2-7; 7 bases map to TRBD2. The CDR3 has 14 amino acids. Germline CDR1 is SGHLS and CDR2 is HYDKME. J lost 0 bases, V lost 2 bases, and 3 bases had no gene match. The CDR3 sequence is CASSPLGLSYEQYF. The CDR3 bases that were read are TGTGCCAGCTCTCCACTGGGGCTCTCCTATGAACAGTAC.

Concerning this clone itself: The gene names here belong to mouse. The CDR3 sequence: CASSQDHRVGYAEQFF. CDR3 DNA, as far as it was read: TGTGCCAGCAGCCAAGATCACAGGGTGGGATATGCTGAGCAGTTC. This chain connects TRBV5 to TRBJ2-1, with D maybe TRBD1 (6 bases). The read gets to within 1 residue of the CDR3 end, and the germline J gene fills in the rest. CDR3 length equals 16 residues. The ends were cut back, 0 bases at V and 4 bases at J, with 13 bases in the middle. CDR1 LGHNA and CDR2 YNLKQL come from the germline V gene (reference sequence).

Regarding this clone: Mouse germline and gene names are used. Sequencing ends 1 residue short of the CDR3 end; the germline J gene provides the rest. The chain has TRBV5 and TRBJ2-5; TRBD1 agrees at 10 bases. V trimming: 5 bases; J trimming: 6 bases; junction bases outside the gene matches: 5. Germline loops: CDR1 LGHNA, CDR2 YNLKQL (reference sequence). This CDR3 is 14 amino acids long. The CDR3 protein is CASSATGGDDTQYF. The CDR3 DNA, read in part, is TGTGCCAGCAGCGCGACAGGGGGCGATGACACCCAGTAC.

As for this clone: Gene names denote mouse genes. The CDR3 is cut off 1 residue early in the read; its end comes from the germline J gene. The chain couples TRBV3 to TRBJ1-1, with D possibly TRBD1 on 5 matching bases. The CDR3 runs to 14 residues. Trimming took off 2 bases at V and 1 base at J, with 8 bases between the two ends. The germline gives CDR1 SNHLY, CDR2 FYNGKV (reference sequence). The DNA read from the CDR3 is TGTGCCAGCAGCTTAAGGGGCAGAAACACAGAAGTCTTC. Amino acid sequence: CASSLRGRNTEVF. The complete CDR3 reads CASSLRGRNTEVFF.

With regard to this clone: These gene names are mouse names. The read ends 1 residue before the CDR3 terminus; that terminus is restored from the germline J gene. The chain is built from TRBV26 and TRBJ1-4; D gene ambiguous. The germline V and J ends were trimmed by 1 base and 0 bases, with 3 bases remaining between them. Germline values: CDR1 KGHPV, CDR2 FQNQEV (reference sequence). The CDR3 runs to 14 residues. The CDR3 sequence: CASSLYLSNERLFF. CDR3 DNA (partial): TGTGCCAGCAGTCTGTACCTTTCCAACGAAAGATTATTT.

With regard to this clone: Gene and germline names: mouse. The CDR3 goes on 1 residue after the read ends, and that part is filled in from the germline J gene. The chain links TRBV13-2 to TRBJ2-5; TRBD2 aligns across 10 bases. The CDR3 runs 15 residues. With 2 bases clipped from V and 5 bases from J, the junction kept 5 bases outside the gene matches. Germline V gene data show CDR1 as NNHNN and CDR2 as SYGAGS (reference sequence). The CDR3 protein is CASGDLGGRRDTQYF. Incomplete CDR3 DNA: TGTGCCAGCGGTGACCTGGGGGGGCGCAGAGACACCCAGTAC.

A word on this clone: Gene names and germline match the mouse. The CDR3 goes on 1 residue after the read ends, and that part is filled in from the germline J gene. V is TRBV3 and J is TRBJ2-3; D is undetermined. The V end lost 1 base, the J end lost 1 base, and 6 bases lay between the germline ends. The CDR3 is 14 amino acids. Germline-derived CDR1 and CDR2 are SNHLY and FYNGKV (reference sequence). The CDR3 bases that were read are TGTGCCAGCAGCTTAGATCAGGGTGCAGAAACGCTGTAT. Translated, it gives CASSLDQGAETLY. The entire CDR3 is CASSLDQGAETLYF.

With respect to this clone: All gene names here are mouse names. Read coverage stops 1 residue before the CDR3 terminus; the germline J gene supplies the remainder. The chain uses TRBV16 and TRBJ2-3, with D perhaps TRBD1 or TRBD2 (5 bases each). Trimming removed 4 bases from V and 0 bases from J, with 5 bases in between. Germline V gene sequence: CDR1 SGHSA, CDR2 FRNQAP. This CDR3 spans 13 amino acids. The sequenced CDR3 bases are TGTGCAAGCAGCTGGGACAGTGCAGAAACGCTGTAT. Its translation: CASSWDSAETLY. The whole CDR3 sequence reads CASSWDSAETLYF.